Following are 11 T cell receptor beta chains from one sample sequenced in a study of blood T cell repertoires in COVID-19 (dated by TCRdb to the early 2020s). The library was built by means of the immunoSEQ multiplex PCR assay. Imported from immuneACCESS, the table was reduced by TCRdb to in-frame sequences with V and J called. These copies leave out some clones; in studies compared against another copy, an unresolved V gene accounts for under half, and the cause of the remainder is not known. This sample comprises tens of thousands of clones, approximately 80% of them detected only once. The top ten clones comprise about 14% of the sample. The sequencing input was peripheral blood. These receptors were obtained from a human donor in a cohort sampled during active COVID-19.

The chain uses TRBV6-5 and TRBJ2-7, with 7 bases aligning to TRBD2. CDR1 is MNHEY and CDR2 is SVGAGI in the germline V gene. V shed 0 bases and J 3 bases; nucleotides not matched to a gene: 8. The CDR3 loop spans 16 amino acids. The DNA for the CDR3 is TGTGCCAGCAGTTACTCTCGGGCGGGGGATCGCTACGAGCAGTACTTC. This codes for CASSYSRAGDRYEQYF.

The chain recombines TRBV19 with TRBJ2-7; TRBD2 matches at 8 bases. The CDR3 consists of 17 residues. CDR1 is LNHDA, CDR2 SQIVND, per germline (reference sequence). With 4 bases clipped from V and 4 bases from J, the junction kept 15 bases outside the gene matches. In nucleotides, the CDR3 is TGTGCCAGTAGTACTCCCCTCGGGGGGGCACCCGGGTACGAGCAGTACTTC. It encodes CASSTPLGGAPGYEQYF.

V gene TRBV5-1 combines with J gene TRBJ2-1; no reliable D call. CDR1 and CDR2 (germline): SGHRS, YFSETQ. The CDR3 runs to 13 residues. V was pared by 1 base and J by 8 bases, with 10 bases between. CDR3 loop: CASSLRPRDEQFF. CDR3 nucleotide sequence: TGCGCCAGCAGCTTGCGGCCTCGGGATGAGCAGTTCTTC.

This chain links TRBV28 with TRBJ1-1; 8 bases agree with TRBD1. This CDR3 has 16 residues. The J segment lost 0 bases and the V segment lost 3 bases, leaving 6 bases of the junction unmatched. In germline, CDR1 is MDHEN, CDR2 SYDVKM. Written as DNA, the CDR3 is TGTGCCAGCAGTTTCCGCAGGGGGCGCATGAACACTGAAGCTTTCTTT. This gives the protein CASSFRRGRMNTEAFF.

V is TRBV7-2 and J is TRBJ2-1; TRBD1 matches 10 bases. The V gene's germline CDR1 is SGHTA and CDR2 FQGNSA. The J segment lost 15 bases and the V segment lost 7 bases, leaving 21 bases of the junction unmatched. The CDR3 is 16 amino acids. The CDR3 DNA is TGTGCCAGCATCACCCGGGCGGGACAGGGGCCCCGTGGTCTGTTCTTC. Residues: CASITRAGQGPRGLFF.

The chain joins TRBV18 to TRBJ1-5; possible D gene TRBD1, 5 bases. Trimming cost V 6 bases and J 5 bases, with 11 bases left between them. CDR3 length equals 13 residues. Germline loops: CDR1 KGHSH, CDR2 LQKENI. CDR3 bases: TGTGCCAGCTCTCCGCAGGGTGATCAGCCCCAGCATTTT. Its protein is CASSPQGDQPQHF.

This clone was observed a few times. V usage is TRBV7-2 and J usage is TRBJ2-7, with 7 bases identical to TRBD2. CDR1 and CDR2 from the germline V gene are SGHTA and FQGNSA. With 0 bases clipped from V and 3 bases from J, the junction kept 5 bases outside the gene matches. This CDR3 spans 15 amino acids. This CDR3 is CASSLAGGNSYEQYF. CDR3 bases: TGTGCCAGCAGCTTAGCGGGAGGGAATAGCTACGAGCAGTACTTC.

V and J are TRBV7-2 and TRBJ2-1, with a weak D call TRBD2 (6 bases). Trimming pared 5 bases from V and 3 bases from J, leaving 14 bases between. The CDR3 covers 15 residues. Germline CDR1 SGHTA, CDR2 FQGNSA. The CDR3 is CASSRRQGGYNEQFF. The CDR3 nucleotides read TGTGCCAGCAGCCGGCGGCAGGGAGGCTACAATGAGCAGTTCTTC. The full variable domain, rest sourced from reference TRBV7-2 and TRBJ2-1, is GAGVSQSPSNKVTEKGKDVELRCDPISGHTALYWYRQSLGQGLEFLIYFQGNSAPDKSGLPSDRFSAERTGGSVSTLTIQRTQQEDSAVYLCASSRRQGGYNEQFFGPGTRLTVL.

V gene TRBV20-1 combines with J gene TRBJ2-5; 12 positions agree with TRBD2. V was pared by 3 bases and J by 5 bases, with 7 bases of the junction left unmatched. Germline V gene lookup returns CDR1 DFQATT and CDR2 SNEGSKA (reference sequence). This CDR3 is 15 amino acids long. In DNA form, the CDR3 reads TGCAGTGCTAGTATTCCGGGACTAGCGGGTGAGACCCAGTACTTC. Residues: CSASIPGLAGETQYF.

The chain links TRBV28 to TRBJ1-2; possibly TRBD1 for D (6 bases). The V end lost 4 bases, the J end lost 2 bases, and 14 bases lay between the germline ends. This CDR3 spans 15 amino acids. Germline lookup yields CDR1 MDHEN and CDR2 SYDVKM. The DNA of the CDR3 is TGTGCCAGCAGTTCCAATCCTACAGGGAACTATGGCTACACCTTC. Translation: CASSSNPTGNYGYTF.

The V gene is TRBV28, the J gene TRBJ2-7; 10 nucleotides agree with TRBD1. CDR3 length: 14 residues. The J segment lost 4 bases and the V segment lost 7 bases, leaving 7 bases of the junction unmatched. Germline CDR1 is MDHEN and CDR2 is SYDVKM. The CDR3 loop reads CASTDRGRLYEQYF. The CDR3 DNA reads TGTGCCAGCACCGACAGGGGGCGATTGTACGAGCAGTACTTC.